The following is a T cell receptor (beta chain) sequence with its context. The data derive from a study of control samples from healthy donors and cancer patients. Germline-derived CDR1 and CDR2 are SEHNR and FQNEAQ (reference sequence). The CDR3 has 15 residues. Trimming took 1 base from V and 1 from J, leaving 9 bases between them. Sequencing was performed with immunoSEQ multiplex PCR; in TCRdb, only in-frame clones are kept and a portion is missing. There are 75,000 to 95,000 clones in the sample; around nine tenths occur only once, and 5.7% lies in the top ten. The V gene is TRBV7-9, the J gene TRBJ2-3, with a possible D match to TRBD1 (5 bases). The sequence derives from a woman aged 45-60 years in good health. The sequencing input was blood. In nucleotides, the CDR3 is TGTGCCAGCAGCTTAGGTTGGGGCGGCACAGATACGCAGTATTTT. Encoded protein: CASSLGWGGTDTQYF.